A selection of T cell receptor beta chains follows, all from one sample in a study of blood T cell repertoires in COVID-19. The method was immunoSEQ multiplex PCR; TCRdb's version includes in-frame clones alone and lacks a portion of them. Of just over 250,000 clones in the sample, more than 75% are singletons; the top ten hold 2.3%. The sequenced sample consisted of peripheral blood. The receptors here all came from a woman aged 45 to 65 with acute or convalescent COVID-19. Each CDR3 is given with its conserved first and last residue. D genes are given only for firm matches. A clone size is listed for some rows: how often the clone was seen (once, few, many), or a class if it is expanded.

j_call v_call d_call clone_size cdr3_aa cdr3_nt
TRBJ2-7 TRBV7-9 - - CASSLAGSPDEQYF TGTGCCAGCAGCTTAGCGGGCAGCCCAGACGAGCAGTACTTC
TRBJ1-2 TRBV5-1 - once CASSLRGGANYGYTF TGCGCCAGCAGCTTACGGGGGGGAGCTAACTATGGCTACACCTTC
TRBJ1-6 TRBV18 - - CASSPSRDRDSPLHF TGTGCCAGCTCACCATCCAGGGATCGAGATTCACCCCTCCACTTT
TRBJ2-3 TRBV19 TRBD1 - CASSIRTGGADTQYF TGTGCCAGTAGTATAAGAACAGGGGGCGCAGATACGCAGTATTTT
TRBJ2-7 TRBV2 TRBD1 - CASKRDRGNYEQYF TGTGCCAGCAAGCGGGACAGGGGGAACTACGAGCAGTACTTC
TRBJ1-3 TRBV28 TRBD1 - CATLSGQVSGNTIYF TGTGCCACACTTTCGGGACAGGTTTCTGGAAACACCATATATTTT
TRBJ2-7 TRBV9 - - CASSFSGLGEGEQYF TGTGCCAGCAGCTTTTCCGGACTGGGAGAAGGCGAGCAGTACTTC
TRBJ2-6 TRBV19 TRBD1 few CASSETGGYSGANVLTF TGTGCCAGTAGTGAAACAGGGGGTTACTCTGGGGCCAACGTCCTGACTTTC
TRBJ2-7 TRBV28 TRBD1 - CASTFPGGDEQYF TGTGCCAGCACCTTTCCAGGGGGCGACGAGCAGTACTTC
TRBJ2-1 TRBV28 TRBD1 - CASSLRQGRNEQFF TGTGCCAGCAGTTTGAGACAGGGTCGGAATGAGCAGTTCTTC
TRBJ2-3 TRBV25-1 TRBD2 - CASSGRTSEDTQYF TGTGCCAGCAGTGGGCGGACTAGCGAAGATACGCAGTATTTT
TRBJ2-7 TRBV15 TRBD2 - CATSRGTGLAGAYEQYF TGTGCCACCAGCCGAGGGACAGGACTAGCGGGAGCCTACGAGCAGTACTTC
TRBJ1-2 TRBV24-1 TRBD1 - CATSVTGGYGYTF TGTGCCACCAGTGTAACAGGGGGCTATGGCTACACCTTC
TRBJ2-1 TRBV9 TRBD2 - CASSSHLAGGGSEQFF TGTGCCAGCAGCTCCCACCTAGCGGGAGGAGGGAGTGAGCAGTTCTTC
TRBJ2-2 TRBV19 TRBD2 - CASSMVASGSGELFF TGTGCCAGTAGTATGGTGGCTAGCGGGTCCGGGGAGCTGTTTTTT
TRBJ1-1 TRBV18 TRBD1 - CASSPPVTGATGGFF TGTGCCAGCTCACCCCCGGTGACAGGGGCTACCGGGGGTTTCTTT
TRBJ2-3 TRBV7-2 - - CASSPGRDKEGITDTQYF TGTGCCAGCAGCCCCGGCCGGGACAAAGAGGGAATTACAGATACGCAGTATTTT
TRBJ2-2 TRBV9 - - CASSVTTLATGELFF TGTGCCAGCAGCGTCACTACCCTCGCGACTGGGGAGCTGTTTTTT
TRBJ2-5 TRBV7-2 TRBD1 - CASSTGTGSSQETQYF TGTGCCAGCAGCACCGGGACAGGGTCATCCCAAGAGACCCAGTACTTC
TRBJ2-7 TRBV29-1 TRBD1 - CSVAGRGDRGYEQYF TGCAGCGTTGCCGGGAGAGGGGACAGGGGATACGAGCAGTACTTC
TRBJ1-2 TRBV9 - once CASSVGELGAQNNYGYTF TGTGCCAGCAGCGTAGGGGAGCTGGGGGCGCAGAATAACTATGGCTACACCTTC
TRBJ1-5 TRBV24-1 TRBD1 once CATSDTRTGQPQHF TGTGCCACCAGTGATACCAGGACAGGGCAGCCCCAGCATTTT
TRBJ1-2 TRBV28 - - CASMDRGYGYTF TGTGCCAGCATGGACCGGGGCTATGGCTACACCTTC
TRBJ2-1 TRBV4-1 - - CASSQPYASYNEQFF TGCGCCAGCAGCCAACCATACGCGAGCTACAATGAGCAGTTCTTC
TRBJ1-5 TRBV7-9 - - CASSLEAREPQHF TGTGCCAGCAGCTTAGAGGCCAGGGAGCCCCAGCATTTT
TRBJ2-2 TRBV14 - - CASSQEGRFPGELFF TGTGCCAGCAGCCAGGAGGGGCGATTCCCCGGGGAGCTGTTTTTT
TRBJ1-2 TRBV28 - - CASSFAGAYGYTF TGTGCCAGCAGTTTCGCAGGCGCATATGGCTACACCTTC
TRBJ2-6 TRBV6-4 - - CASRPTGHTSGANVLTF TGTGCCAGCAGGCCGACAGGTCATACCTCTGGGGCCAACGTCCTGACTTTC
TRBJ1-2 TRBV29-1 TRBD1 - CSVRQGAFGYTF TGCAGCGTCCGACAGGGGGCGTTTGGCTACACCTTC
TRBJ2-7 TRBV5-1 TRBD1 once CASSLAGTGSYEQYF TGCGCCAGCAGCTTGGCCGGGACAGGCTCCTACGAGCAGTACTTC
TRBJ2-5 TRBV28 - few CASRPASGGGPETQYF TGTGCCAGCAGACCCGCGAGCGGAGGGGGCCCAGAGACCCAGTACTTC
TRBJ2-1 TRBV9 TRBD2 - CASSVSSGSLWNEQFF TGTGCCAGCAGCGTTAGTAGCGGGAGCTTATGGAATGAGCAGTTCTTC
TRBJ2-5 TRBV7-3 - few CASSLAGDETQYF TGTGCCAGCAGCTTAGCGGGCGATGAGACCCAGTACTTC
TRBJ2-7 TRBV5-8 TRBD1 - CASSLSRDRALEQYF TGTGCCAGCAGCTTGTCCCGGGACAGGGCCCTCGAGCAGTACTTC
TRBJ2-2 TRBV7-9 - once CASRLETGPNTGELFF TGTGCCAGCAGACTTGAGACAGGACCGAACACCGGGGAGCTGTTTTTT
TRBJ1-2 TRBV5-1 TRBD1 - CASSAPGQGAAYGYTF TGCGCCAGCAGCGCACCGGGACAGGGGGCAGCCTATGGCTACACCTTC
TRBJ2-1 TRBV7-2 TRBD1 - CASSLGDSDQFF TGTGCCAGCAGCTTAGGGGACAGCGATCAGTTCTTC
TRBJ1-4 TRBV28 TRBD1 - CASANPGQGNEKLFF TGTGCCAGCGCCAACCCGGGACAGGGGAATGAAAAACTGTTTTTT
TRBJ1-2 TRBV27 - - CASSLREGGDLGYTF TGTGCCAGCAGTTTACGGGAGGGGGGGGATTTGGGCTACACCTTC
TRBJ2-7 TRBV11-1 - few CASSTGIYEQYF TGTGCCAGCAGCACAGGGATCTACGAGCAGTACTTC
TRBJ1-1 TRBV27 TRBD1 - CASSLDRVTEAFF TGTGCCAGCAGCTTGGACAGGGTTACTGAAGCTTTCTTT
TRBJ1-1 TRBV3-1/TRBV3-2 - - CASSQEGQRAFF TGTGCCAGCAGCCAAGAGGGACAACGAGCTTTCTTT